The 18 T cell receptor beta chains reported below all come from one sample, sequenced in a study of blood T cell repertoires in COVID-19. Here immunoSEQ multiplex PCR was the method, and the copy in TCRdb shows in-frame clones only, minus some. The sample carries about 300,000 clones, 88% recorded once. Sequenced input: peripheral blood. All receptors come from a woman aged 25 to 39 who had recovered from COVID-19.

The chain combines TRBV28 with TRBJ2-1; 9 positions match TRBD1. The CDR3 has 12 residues. Losses at the gene ends were 4 bases for V and 12 bases for J; bases not matched to a gene: 4. Looked up from germline, CDR1 is MDHEN and CDR2 is SYDVKM. In DNA form, the CDR3 reads TGTGCCAGCAGTTCCGGGACAGGGATGCAGTTCTTC. Residues: CASSSGTGMQFF. Combining the CDR3 with reference TRBV28 and TRBJ2-1 gives the whole variable domain DVKVTQSSRYLVKRTGEKVFLECVQDMDHENMFWYRQDPGLGLRLIYFSYDVKMKEKGDIPEGYSVSREKKERFSLILESASTNQTSMYLCASSSGTGMQFFGPGTRLTVL.

The rearrangement uses TRBV5-1 and TRBJ1-5, with no clear D. The V gene lost 0 bases and the J gene lost 0 bases, with 7 bases spanning the gap. The germline V gene has CDR1 SGHRS and CDR2 YFSETQ. The CDR3 loop spans 15 amino acids. CDR3 sequence (DNA): TGCGCCAGCAGCTTGGAAGAGGATAGCAATCAGCCCCAGCATTTT. The encoded protein is CASSLEEDSNQPQHF.

CDR3 nucleotide sequence: TGTGCCAGCAGCCGAGGGGGCGGCTACACCTTC. Protein product: CASSRGGGYTF. This chain joins TRBV7-6 and TRBJ1-2, with 7 bases lining up with TRBD1. The CDR3 extends over 11 amino acids. Germline values: CDR1 SGHVS, CDR2 FNYEAQ. The V segment lost 5 bases and the J segment 8 bases; nucleotides outside the gene matches: 2.

The V and J genes are TRBV11-1 and TRBJ2-7; 9 bases align to TRBD2. The CDR3 is 15 amino acids. With V trimmed by 5 bases and J by 4 bases, 9 bases remained unmatched. Germline CDR1 is SGHAT and CDR2 is FQDESV (reference sequence). The CDR3 sequence is CASSRGGASLYEQYF. For the CDR3, the DNA is TGTGCCAGCAGCCGCGGGGGGGCCAGCCTATACGAGCAGTACTTC. Based on the CDR3 plus reference TRBV11-1 and TRBJ2-7, the full variable domain is EAEVAQSPRYKITEKSQAVAFWCDPISGHATLYWYRQILGQGPELLVQFQDESVVDDSQLPKDRFSAERLKGVDSTLKIQPAELGDSAMYLCASSRGGASLYEQYFGPGTRLTVT.

The rearrangement joins TRBV6-1 to TRBJ1-6; D may be TRBD1 (6 bases). This CDR3 is built from 15 residues. Germline CDR1 and CDR2: MNHNS and SASEGT. The ends were cut back, 2 bases at V and 7 bases at J, with 12 bases in the middle. CDR3 loop: CASSERGGPNSPLHF. The CDR3 region has the DNA TGTGCCAGCAGTGAAAGGGGGGGGCCCAATTCACCCCTCCACTTT.

This clone has only one observation. V usage is TRBV2 and J usage is TRBJ1-2; no clear D. The germline V gene has CDR1 SNHLY and CDR2 FYNNEI. Trimming took off 7 bases at V and 4 bases at J, with 13 bases between the two ends. The CDR3 length is 13 residues. For the CDR3, the DNA is TGTGCCAGCACCTACAGTGACACCTATGGCTACACCTTC. Translating it yields CASTYSDTYGYTF.

The chain joins TRBV2 to TRBJ2-5, with D unresolved. The CDR3 is 11 residues long. Germline loops: CDR1 SNHLY, CDR2 FYNNEI. Trimming pared 7 bases from V and 4 bases from J, leaving 7 bases between. This chain's CDR3 is CASTVGETQYF. Written as DNA, the CDR3 is TGTGCCAGCACGGTTGGAGAGACCCAGTACTTC.

The chain uses TRBV7-9 and TRBJ2-3; 9 bases agree with TRBD1. V lost 5 bases, J lost 4 bases, and 4 bases stayed unmatched. CDR3 length: 14 amino acids. CDR1 and CDR2 (germline): SEHNR, FQNEAQ (reference sequence). CDR3 residues: CASSPGQGPDTQYF. For the CDR3, the DNA is TGTGCCAGCAGCCCGGGACAGGGCCCAGATACGCAGTATTTT.

The chain joins TRBV15 to TRBJ2-5; maybe TRBD1 (6 bases). The CDR3 consists of 17 residues. The germline CDR1 and CDR2 sequences are LNHNV and YYDKDF (reference sequence). The V and J ends lost 1 base and 5 bases respectively, with 20 bases between them. The CDR3: CATSRGGLAGSRETQYF. The DNA for the CDR3 is TGTGCCACCAGCAGAGGGGGGCTAGCCGGATCGAGGGAGACCCAGTACTTC. The full variable domain, rest sourced from reference TRBV15 and TRBJ2-5, is DAMVIQNPRYQVTQFGKPVTLSCSQTLNHNVMYWYQQKSSQAPKLLFHYYDKDFNNEADTPDNFQSRRPNTSFCFLDIRSPGLGDTAMYLCATSRGGLAGSRETQYFGPGTRLLVL.

This chain uses TRBV6-6 with TRBJ1-1; perhaps TRBD1 as D (6 bases). Per the germline V gene, CDR1 is MNHNY and CDR2 is SVGAGI (reference sequence). The CDR3 contains 14 residues. V lost 6 bases and J lost 2, with 13 bases in between. The CDR3 nucleotides read TGTGCCAGCAGGGGGGAGGGACAAAACACTGAAGCTTTCTTT. Protein product: CASRGEGQNTEAFF.

The chain recombines TRBV6-2 or TRBV6-3 with TRBJ2-5; 8 nucleotides line up with TRBD1. This CDR3 comprises 13 residues. Germline V CDR1 and CDR2: MNHEY, SVGEGT. V trimming: 4 bases; J trimming: 2 bases; junction bases outside the gene matches: 0. CDR3 protein: CASSWTGQETQYF. The CDR3 coding sequence is TGTGCCAGCAGTTGGACAGGGCAAGAGACCCAGTACTTC.

V and J are TRBV19 and TRBJ1-2; a possible D gene is TRBD1 (6 bases). V lost 5 bases and J lost 2, with 9 bases in between. The CDR3 runs to 13 residues. CDR1 is LNHDA and CDR2 is SQIVND in the germline V gene (reference sequence). The CDR3 nucleotides read TGTGCCAGTAGTCCGACAGGCAACTATGGCTACACCTTC. This sequence encodes CASSPTGNYGYTF.

The chain is built from TRBV4-3 and TRBJ2-1; possibly TRBD1 for D (5 bases). CDR1 and CDR2 from the germline V gene are LGHNA and YSLEER. The CDR3 is made up of 14 amino acids. With 0 bases removed from V and 5 bases from J, the gap between germline ends came to 8 bases. DNA of the CDR3: TGCGCCAGCAGCCAAGAAGGGGCAAACAATGAGCAGTTCTTC. Its protein product is CASSQEGANNEQFF.

This chain uses TRBV19 with TRBJ1-4, with D possibly being TRBD1 (6 bases). In germline, CDR1 is LNHDA, CDR2 SQIVND (reference sequence). The CDR3 totals 15 residues. V was cut by 10 bases and J by 7 bases, with 22 bases left in between. The CDR3 nucleotides read TGTGCCACCCACCCCTCGGACAGTCGCATTGAAAAACTGTTTTTT. This encodes CATHPSDSRIEKLFF.

V and J are TRBV2 and TRBJ1-1; D is unresolved. The CDR3 runs to 12 residues. Between the trimmed V and J ends, which lost 8 bases and 1 base, there was a span of 8 bases. Germline CDR1 reads SNHLY; CDR2 reads FYNNEI. The CDR3 is CASHTANTEAFF. DNA of the CDR3: TGTGCCAGCCATACTGCGAACACTGAAGCTTTCTTT.

Remarks on this clone: At the DNA level, this CDR3 is encoded by other sequences in the same sample as well. This chain uses TRBV5-1 with TRBJ1-5; 10 bases align to TRBD1. Germline V lookup: CDR1 SGHRS, CDR2 YFSETQ. The J segment lost 4 bases and the V segment lost 3 bases, leaving 1 base of the junction unmatched. This CDR3 has 14 amino acids. The DNA for the CDR3 is TGCGCCAGCAGCTGGACAGGGGGAAATCAGCCCCAGCATTTT. Amino acid sequence: CASSWTGGNQPQHF.

The chain recombines TRBV11-1 with TRBJ2-7; the match to TRBD1 covers 9 bases. J was trimmed by 2 bases and V by 3 bases; bases with no gene match: 2. The CDR3 consists of 14 residues. Germline V gene data show CDR1 as SGHAT and CDR2 as FQDESV (reference sequence). CDR3 protein: CASSFRDRAYEQYF. CDR3 coding DNA: TGTGCCAGCAGCTTCCGGGACAGGGCCTACGAGCAGTACTTC.

V usage is TRBV4-1 and J usage is TRBJ1-1, with TRBD1 as a possible D gene (6 bases). Germline V gene lookup returns CDR1 MGHRA and CDR2 YSYEKL. V lost 2 bases and J 1 base, leaving 14 bases between the germline ends. The CDR3 spans 16 residues. The CDR3 nucleotides read TGCGCCAGCAGCCAAAGCCCAGGGGTATCGAACACTGAAGCTTTCTTT. Residues: CASSQSPGVSNTEAFF.